This is a list of T cell receptor beta chains from one sample in a study of quantifying T cell responses using KT2 cells. A single record per CDR3 protein comes from TCRdb applying MiXCR to the UMI-ligation and nested PCR reads. The sample holds around 44,000 distinct CDR3 sequences; 17% are singletons and the top ten take 43%. Sequencing was carried out using PBMCs spiked with cells of the T cell clone KT2. The receptor set was obtained from a human donor. Each CDR3 is given without its conserved first and last residue.

length: 13
V: TRBV27
CDR3: ASSLSQGRGTEAF

length: 9
V: TRBV20-1
CDR3: SATTGGTQY

length: 11
V: TRBV10-3
CDR3: AISEVANTEAF

length: 12
V: TRBV18
CDR3: ASSPGASTDTQY

length: 8
V: TRBV12-3/TRBV12-4
CDR3: ASSVDTQY

length: 14
V: TRBV10-1
CDR3: ASSEIQGFGTGELF

length: 12
V: TRBV5-6
CDR3: ASSRRQGAVEQF

length: 13
V: TRBV13
CDR3: ASSQTGGAGNEQF

length: 11
V: TRBV7-2
CDR3: ASSLVLQETQY

length: 13
V: TRBV10-3
CDR3: AISSGGPSSYEQY